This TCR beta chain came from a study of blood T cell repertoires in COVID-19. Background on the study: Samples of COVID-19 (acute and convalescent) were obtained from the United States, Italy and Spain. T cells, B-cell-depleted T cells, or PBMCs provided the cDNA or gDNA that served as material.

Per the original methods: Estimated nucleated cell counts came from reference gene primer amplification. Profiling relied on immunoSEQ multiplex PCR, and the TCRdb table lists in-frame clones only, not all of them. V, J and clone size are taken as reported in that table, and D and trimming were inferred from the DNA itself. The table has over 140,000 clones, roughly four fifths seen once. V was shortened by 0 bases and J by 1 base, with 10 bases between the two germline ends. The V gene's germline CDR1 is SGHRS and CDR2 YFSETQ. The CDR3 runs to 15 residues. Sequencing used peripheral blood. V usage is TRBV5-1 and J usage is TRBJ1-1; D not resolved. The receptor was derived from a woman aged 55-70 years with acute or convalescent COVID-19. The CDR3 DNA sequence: TGCGCCAGCAGCTTGGATGTGGCACCGAACACTGAAGCTTTCTTT. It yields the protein CASSLDVAPNTEAFF.